This T cell receptor beta chain was identified in a study of radiotherapy plus CTLA-4 blockade in lung cancer. Those patients who had chemo-refractory metastatic non-small-cell lung cancer were given focal radiation along with CTLA-4 blockade through ipilimumab. The V end lost 3 bases, the J end lost 7 bases, and 13 bases lay between the germline ends. There are 13 residues in the CDR3. Findings and caveats of the study: Expansion of tumor-derived TCR clones was observed in blood after radiotherapy plus ipilimumab. Per reports, early blood T cell clone dynamics, plus interferon-beta, forecast response most strongly.

Comment on this clone: Its antigen remains unknown.

The data were produced by immunoSEQ multiplex PCR, yet TCRdb's version contains in-frame clones alone and is incomplete. In the table there are about 99,000 clones, 88% of which are singletons. The sample in question was peripheral blood, obtained from a patient treated with radiotherapy plus ipilimumab. The source is a human donor with non-small cell lung cancer that progressed on radiotherapy plus ipilimumab. The genes are TRBV5-3 and TRBJ1-1, with D perhaps TRBD1 (6 bases). TRBV5-3 is an open reading frame, and its role is uncertain. DNA for the CDR3: TGTGCCAGAAGCTCCCTACAGGGCATTGAAGCTTTCTTT. Amino acids: CARSSLQGIEAFF.